The 7 T cell receptor beta chains below all came from one sample that was sequenced in a study of blood T cell repertoires in COVID-19 (TCRdb year 2020). Libraries were built with the immunoSEQ multiplex PCR assay. In its TCRdb copy, this immuneACCESS table keeps in-frame sequences only and misses some clones. Where compared with another copy, unresolved V genes explain less than half of these, and the others have no known cause. This sample has about 260,000 clones in its table, and approximately 90% of those were observed once. About 4% of the sample lies in the top ten. The sequenced sample was peripheral blood. Every receptor here comes from a woman aged 40 to 50 with acute or convalescent COVID-19.

This sequence joins TRBV30 and TRBJ1-1; no clear D. The CDR3 length is 13 residues. Per the germline V gene, CDR1 is GTSNPN and CDR2 is SVGIG (reference sequence). V dropped 2 bases and J dropped 1 base, with 8 bases sitting between them. Here the CDR3 reads CAWSPPENTEAFF. CDR3 DNA sequence: TGTGCCTGGAGTCCTCCAGAGAACACTGAAGCTTTCTTT.

The rearrangement uses TRBV7-3 and TRBJ2-1; TRBD2 might be the D (6 bases). CDR3 length: 14 amino acids. V gave up 2 bases and J gave up 8 bases, with 13 bases separating them. Germline V CDR1 and CDR2: SGHTA, FQGTGA. CDR3 residues: CASSLVGGAHEQFF. The CDR3 DNA follows: TGTGCCAGCAGCTTAGTGGGGGGTGCTCATGAGCAGTTCTTC.

This chain uses TRBV30 with TRBJ1-3; 7 nucleotides align to TRBD1. The CDR3 totals 13 residues. Trimming removed 6 bases from V and 0 bases from J; junction bases left unmatched: 2. Germline V gene data show CDR1 as GTSNPN and CDR2 as SVGIG (reference sequence). The CDR3 region has the DNA TGTGCCTGCACAGGGGACTCTGGAAACACCATATATTTT. Amino acids: CACTGDSGNTIYF.

This chain uses TRBV13 with TRBJ1-3, with D possibly TRBD1 on 6 matching bases. The V and J ends lost 5 bases and 0 bases respectively, with 14 bases between them. The germline V gene encodes CDR1 PRHDT and CDR2 FYEKMQ (reference sequence). CDR3 size: 16 residues. The CDR3 is CASSVRQELSGNTIYF. Written as DNA, the CDR3 is TGTGCCAGCAGCGTAAGACAGGAACTCTCTGGAAACACCATATATTTT.

The V gene is TRBV19, the J gene TRBJ1-2; D is unclear. This CDR3 region has 14 residues. The V gene lost 1 base and the J gene lost 2 bases, with 8 bases spanning the gap. CDR1 and CDR2 (germline): LNHDA, SQIVND (reference sequence). The CDR3 here is CASSIGHSNYGYTF. CDR3 in DNA: TGTGCCAGTAGTATAGGACACAGCAACTATGGCTACACCTTC.

The chain carries TRBV9 and TRBJ2-5; 10 nucleotides match TRBD1. The length of the CDR3 is 18 residues. The V segment lost 0 bases and the J segment 5 bases; nucleotides outside the gene matches: 13. Germline V gene lookup returns CDR1 SGDLS and CDR2 YYNGEE. The CDR3 DNA reads TGTGCCAGCAGCGTAGAACGCGGACCCGGGACAGGGGACGAGACCCAGTACTTC. Protein: CASSVERGPGTGDETQYF. The whole variable domain, filled in from reference TRBV9 and TRBJ2-5, reads DSGVTQTPKHLITATGQRVTLRCSPRSGDLSVYWYQQSLDQGLQFLIQYYNGEERAKGNILERFSAQQFPDLHSELNLSSLELGDSALYFCASSVERGPGTGDETQYFGPGTRLLVL.

The chain employs TRBV2 and TRBJ2-1; perhaps TRBD1 as D (5 bases). The germline V and J ends were trimmed by 9 bases and 4 bases, with 13 bases remaining between them. Germline V gene data show CDR1 as SNHLY and CDR2 as FYNNEI. The CDR3 covers 13 residues. The CDR3 loop is CASSVGRYNEQFF. For the CDR3, the DNA is TGTGCCAGTTCCGTGGGGCGGTACAATGAGCAGTTCTTC.